This T cell receptor beta chain was captured in a study of T cell responses to AZD1222 COVID-19 vaccine. Findings and limits, study-wide: Spike-specific TCR breadth and depth rose after two AZD1222 doses. White British people made up most donors, females outnumbered males, and clonal diversity was possibly underestimated. Nearly half of spike-specific TCRs reportedly go after variant regions that carry no mutations.

There are 16 residues in the CDR3. The V end was cut by 2 bases, the J end by 0 bases, with 11 bases between. The germline V gene encodes CDR1 MNHEY and CDR2 SVGEGT. Second doses at about 4 or about 12 weeks were pooled. Using immunoSEQ multiplex PCR, the repertoire was profiled, and TCRdb retains in-frame clones only, with some absent. Found here are approximately 150,000 clones, 85% to 90% of them singletons; the top ten hold roughly 1.7%. This clone was seen only a few times. Its antigen is currently unknown. The rearrangement links TRBV6-2 or TRBV6-3 to TRBJ2-1; D not certain. The specimen comprised peripheral blood, sampled 28 days after the second AZD1222 dose. This TCR was sampled from an adult who received the AZD1222 COVID-19 vaccine. Here the CDR3 DNA reads TGTGCCAGCAGTTACGAAGAGGTGAGCTCCTACAATGAGCAGTTCTTC. Amino acid sequence: CASSYEEVSSYNEQFF.